The 5 T cell receptor beta chains in this list originate from one sample, sequenced in a study of regulatory T cells in long-lasting Graves disease. Sequencing libraries for TCR beta were prepared with iRepertoire HTBI primers and Arm-PCR of CDR3 regions. TCRdb re-called the multiplex PCR reads with MiXCR, one entry per CDR3 protein. The sample lists about 370,000 distinct CDR3 sequences, 15% to 18% seen once, with about a fifth in the top ten. Documented time point: newly diagnosed GD, antithyroid drugs for less than 3 months. PBMCs were the source of the RNA used for TCR sequencing. Sequenced here: peripheral blood mononuclear cells (PBMCs), sampled at new diagnosis, from a patient treated with antithyroid drugs. Every receptor here comes from a female donor with Graves disease.

This clonotype was seen at least ten times. The rearrangement uses TRBV7-2 and TRBJ2-1; TRBD2 matches at 8 bases. CDR3 length equals 15 residues. The germline V gene has CDR1 SGHTA and CDR2 FQGNSA. V lost 2 bases, J lost 2 bases, and 2 bases stayed unmatched. The CDR3 region is CASSLKAGAYNEQFF. CDR3 DNA sequence: TGTGCCAGCAGCTTAAAAGCGGGGGCCTACAATGAGCAGTTCTTC.

This clonotype was picked up many times. This chain joins TRBV11-3 and TRBJ2-5; no clear D gene. The CDR3 has 15 residues. The germline V and J ends were trimmed by 5 bases and 1 base, with 14 bases remaining between them. CDR1 and CDR2 (germline): SGHNT, YENEEA. CDR3 in amino acids: CASSPDPRSQETQYF. For the CDR3, the DNA is TGTGCCAGCAGCCCCGACCCCCGGTCCCAAGAGACCCAGTACTTC.

In this sample, this clonotype turned up many times. This sequence joins TRBV27 and TRBJ2-2; 15 nucleotides agree with TRBD2. V dropped 7 bases and J dropped 0; count of bases not matched to a gene: 3. CDR1 is MNHEY and CDR2 is SMNVEV in the germline V gene (reference sequence). The CDR3 has 17 residues. CDR3 in amino acids: CASTGLAGGPNTGELFF. CDR3 nucleotide sequence: TGTGCCAGCACCGGACTAGCGGGAGGGCCGAACACCGGGGAGCTGTTTTTT.

This clonotype occurred a few times. The chain carries TRBV5-1 and TRBJ2-1, with unresolved D. The V and J ends lost 4 bases and 11 bases respectively, with 16 bases between them. This CDR3 has 13 residues. CDR1 is SGHRS and CDR2 is YFSETQ in the germline V gene. The CDR3 is CASSPSSVEKQFF. The CDR3 DNA reads TGCGCCAGCAGCCCTTCTTCCGTAGAGAAGCAGTTCTTC.

This clonotype was observed at least ten times. The gene calls are TRBV3-1 and TRBJ2-1, with 10 bases that match TRBD2. Germline values: CDR1 LGHDT, CDR2 YNNKEL (reference sequence). V dropped 4 bases and J dropped 9; count of bases not matched to a gene: 6. The CDR3 sequence is 14 residues long. CDR3 sequence (DNA): TGTGCCAGCAGCCCCGAGCGGGGGGGCCGTGAGCAGTTCTTC. Translated: CASSPERGGREQFF.